This T cell receptor beta chain emerged from a study of T cells in Graves' hyperthyroidism and ophthalmopathy. Regarding the study as a whole: Blood also carried most thyroid clonotypes expanded above 0.001. Model-based prediction identified ophthalmopathy a median about 6 months prior to its onset. Through a model of 13 V-J features, ophthalmopathy was separated from stable hyperthyroidism.

Criteria for exclusion of patients were uncontrolled infection, other autoimmune disease, pregnancy or lactation. Details on this clonotype: Its antigen is unknown.

Germline CDR1 is SNHLY and CDR2 is FYNNEI. V shed 6 bases, J shed 8 bases, and the junction held 4 bases outside the gene matches. The CDR3 totals 14 residues. RNA transcripts served as the template for amplifying TCR beta CDR3 regions. The HTBI primer set was used in a first-round RT-PCR of the TCR CDR3. TCRdb re-derived calls from the multiplex PCR reads in MiXCR, one entry per CDR3 protein. The sample shows 500,000 to 600,000 distinct CDR3 sequences, under 60% of them seen only once. This sequence joins TRBV2 and TRBJ2-1; 13 bases line up with TRBD2. Sequencing was carried out using peripheral blood or thyroid tissue (not recorded which). The sequence derives from a woman under 30 with Graves' hyperthyroidism. The CDR3 is CASRAGLAGDEQFF. The CDR3 DNA follows: TGTGCCAGCAGGGCAGGACTAGCGGGAGATGAGCAGTTCTTC.